This T cell receptor beta chain was recovered during a study of OX40 agonist ivuxolimab in advanced cancers. As for the study in general: The diagnoses of dose-escalation patients were hepatocellular carcinoma, melanoma, renal cell or head and neck cancer.

TCRdb keeps only in-frame clones here, not all; method: immunoSEQ multiplex PCR. The table lists under 25,000 clones, more than 70% of them singletons. The junction had 12 bases not matched to a gene; V was cut back by 4 bases and J by 10 bases. The CDR3 is 15 amino acids. Germline V gene lookup returns CDR1 SGHDT and CDR2 YYEEEE. The gene calls are TRBV5-6 and TRBJ1-4; 8 bases map to TRBD1. This clonotype originated in an adult with an advanced solid tumor such as melanoma, head and neck, liver or kidney cancer. The sequencing here drew on CD4+ or CD8+ T cells sorted from blood, taken in a trial of the OX40 agonist ivuxolimab. CDR3 nucleotide sequence: TGTGCCAGCAGCGGCGGAGGGACAGGCTCGGGAAAACTGTTTTTT. Protein: CASSGGGTGSGKLFF.